These 5 T cell receptor beta chains were all obtained from the same sample, sequenced in a study of CD8 T cells in ankylosing spondylitis. Study-level results: Made up of roughly 8 highly homologous variants, a TCR beta motif appeared characteristic of ankylosing spondylitis blood.

TCRdb itself ran the 5' RACE reads through MiXCR, one entry per CDR3 protein. The sample has 130,000 or so distinct CDR3 sequences; 17% are singletons. No antigen has been assigned to these receptors. The specimen was blood, either unsorted or a sorted T cell fraction (not recorded which). Receptors originate from a male donor with ankylosing spondylitis.

This clonotype was counted between two and nine times. CDR3 coding DNA: TGTGCCAGCAGTCGACTAACTAGCGGTATCTTCACAGATACGCAGTATTTT. Translation gives CASSRLTSGIFTDTQYF. The V call is TRBV28, the J call TRBJ2-3; 8 positions match TRBD2. V lost 5 bases, J lost 2 bases, and 12 bases stayed unmatched. CDR3 length equals 17 residues. Per germline, CDR1 MDHEN and CDR2 SYDVKM.

This chain connects TRBV7-3 to TRBJ2-1; 7 bases are shared with TRBD1. The J segment lost 7 bases and the V segment lost 5 bases, leaving 11 bases of the junction unmatched. The CDR3 spans 15 residues. Germline loops: CDR1 SGHTA, CDR2 FQGTGA. CDR3 sequence reads: CASSAPGTARNEQFF. In DNA form, the CDR3 reads TGTGCCAGCAGCGCACCGGGGACAGCGCGAAATGAGCAGTTCTTC.

This clonotype was seen at least ten times. V usage is TRBV5-1 and J usage is TRBJ2-1; D perhaps matches TRBD2 (5 bases). Germline V CDR1 and CDR2: SGHRS, YFSETQ. This CDR3 is built from 15 residues. V was cut by 4 bases and J by 5 bases, with 16 bases left in between. This CDR3 reads CASSETIRANNEQFF. CDR3 bases: TGCGCCAGCAGCGAGACTATAAGGGCTAACAATGAGCAGTTCTTC.

V and J are TRBV28 and TRBJ1-2; no firm D call. Germline CDR1 MDHEN, CDR2 SYDVKM. V was clipped by 3 bases and J by 3 bases, with 17 bases between them. The CDR3 extends over 16 amino acids. CDR3 region: CASSFFADLYDYGYTF. DNA of the CDR3: TGTGCCAGCAGTTTTTTCGCCGATCTCTACGACTATGGCTACACCTTC.

The genes are TRBV9 and TRBJ1-3, with 7 positions matching TRBD1. Germline V gene sequence: CDR1 SGDLS, CDR2 YYNGEE. The CDR3 covers 15 residues. V lost 3 bases, J lost 3 bases, and 6 bases stayed unmatched. CDR3 coding DNA: TGTGCCAGCAGCGCAAGGACAGGAGGTGGAAACACCATATATTTT. The encoded protein is CASSARTGGGNTIYF.